This T cell receptor beta chain was profiled in a study of response to subunit inactivated influenza vaccine. Germline V lookup: CDR1 SGHNT, CDR2 YYREEE (reference sequence). This CDR3 has 14 amino acids. Deletions cut 5 bases from V and 4 bases from J, with 12 bases between. MiXCR was run by TCRdb on the RT-PCR reads, yielding one entry per CDR3 protein. The table records around 850,000 distinct CDR3 sequences, 18% of them present only once. This TCR derives from a man in his fifties who received an inactivated influenza vaccine. The source was PBMCs from blood, collected about 5 days after vaccination. V and J are TRBV5-4 and TRBJ2-2, with a tentative D call TRBD2 (5 bases). The DNA of the CDR3 is TGTGCCAGCAGGTGGGATCGGGGCACCGGGGAGCTGTTTTTT. Translating it yields CASRWDRGTGELFF.